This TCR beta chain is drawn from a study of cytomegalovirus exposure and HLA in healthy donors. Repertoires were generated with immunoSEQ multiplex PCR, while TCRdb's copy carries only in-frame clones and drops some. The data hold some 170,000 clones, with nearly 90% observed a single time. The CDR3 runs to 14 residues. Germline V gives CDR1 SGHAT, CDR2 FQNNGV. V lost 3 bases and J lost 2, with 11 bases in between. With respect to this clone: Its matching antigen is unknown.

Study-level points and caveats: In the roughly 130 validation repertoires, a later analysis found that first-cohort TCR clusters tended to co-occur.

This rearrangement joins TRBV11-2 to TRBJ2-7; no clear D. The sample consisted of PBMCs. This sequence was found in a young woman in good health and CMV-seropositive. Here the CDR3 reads CASSFQVNAYEQYF. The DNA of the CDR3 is TGTGCCAGCAGCTTTCAGGTGAACGCCTACGAGCAGTACTTC.